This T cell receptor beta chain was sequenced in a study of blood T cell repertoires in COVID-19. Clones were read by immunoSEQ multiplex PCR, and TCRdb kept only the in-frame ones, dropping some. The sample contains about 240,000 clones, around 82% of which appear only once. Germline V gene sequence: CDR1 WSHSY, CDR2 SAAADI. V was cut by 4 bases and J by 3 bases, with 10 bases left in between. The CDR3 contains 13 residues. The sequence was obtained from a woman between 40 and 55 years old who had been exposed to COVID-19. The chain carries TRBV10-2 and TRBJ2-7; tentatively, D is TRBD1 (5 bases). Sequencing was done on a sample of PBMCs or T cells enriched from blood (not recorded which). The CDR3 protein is CASSAGNGYEQYF. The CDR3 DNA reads TGCGCCAGCAGTGCAGGGAACGGCTACGAGCAGTACTTC.